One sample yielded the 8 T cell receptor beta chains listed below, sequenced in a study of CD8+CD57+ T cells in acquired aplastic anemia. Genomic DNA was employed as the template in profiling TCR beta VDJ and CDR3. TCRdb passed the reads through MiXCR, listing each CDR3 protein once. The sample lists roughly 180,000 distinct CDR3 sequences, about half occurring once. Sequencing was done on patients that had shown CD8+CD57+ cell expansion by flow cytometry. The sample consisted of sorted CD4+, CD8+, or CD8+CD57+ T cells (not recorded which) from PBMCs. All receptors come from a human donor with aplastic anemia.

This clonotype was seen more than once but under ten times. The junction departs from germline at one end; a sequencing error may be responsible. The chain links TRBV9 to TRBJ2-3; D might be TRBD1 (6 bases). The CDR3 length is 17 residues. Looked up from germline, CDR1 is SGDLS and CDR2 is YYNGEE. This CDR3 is CAGSVGGPQLFTDTQYF. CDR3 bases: TGTGCCGGCAGCGTAGGGGGACCCCAACTATTCACAGATACGCAGTATTTT.

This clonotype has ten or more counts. CDR3 loop: CSARGRGRTQNNEKLFF. The CDR3 coding sequence is TGCAGTGCTAGGGGCCGGGGGCGGACGCAAAATAATGAAAAACTGTTTTTT. V and J are TRBV20-1 and TRBJ1-4; the D gene is possibly TRBD1 (6 bases). The germline V gene has CDR1 DFQATT and CDR2 SNEGSKA (reference sequence). V gave up 3 bases and J gave up 4 bases, with 21 bases separating them. CDR3 size: 17 residues.

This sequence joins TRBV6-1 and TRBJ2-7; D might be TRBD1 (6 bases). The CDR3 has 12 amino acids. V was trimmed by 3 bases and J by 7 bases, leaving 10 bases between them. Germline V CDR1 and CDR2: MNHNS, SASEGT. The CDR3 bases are TGTGCCAGCAGTGAGACAGGTTGGGAGCAGTACTTC. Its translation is CASSETGWEQYF.

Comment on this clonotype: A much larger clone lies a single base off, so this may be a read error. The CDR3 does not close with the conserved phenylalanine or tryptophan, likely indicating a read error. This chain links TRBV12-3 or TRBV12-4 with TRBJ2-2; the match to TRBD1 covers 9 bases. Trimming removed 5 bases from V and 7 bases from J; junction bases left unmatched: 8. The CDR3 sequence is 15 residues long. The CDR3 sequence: CASSRGTGLGGELFL. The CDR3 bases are TGTGCCAGCAGTCGCGGGACAGGGTTGGGCGGGGAGCTGTTTCTT.

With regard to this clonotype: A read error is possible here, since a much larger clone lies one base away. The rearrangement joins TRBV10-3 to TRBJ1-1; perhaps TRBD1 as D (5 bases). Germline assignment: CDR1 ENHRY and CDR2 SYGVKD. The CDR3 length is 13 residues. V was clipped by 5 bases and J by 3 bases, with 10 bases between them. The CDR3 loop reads CAISWGRDTEAFF. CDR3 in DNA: TGTGCCATCAGTTGGGGGAGGGACACTGAAGCTTTCTTT.

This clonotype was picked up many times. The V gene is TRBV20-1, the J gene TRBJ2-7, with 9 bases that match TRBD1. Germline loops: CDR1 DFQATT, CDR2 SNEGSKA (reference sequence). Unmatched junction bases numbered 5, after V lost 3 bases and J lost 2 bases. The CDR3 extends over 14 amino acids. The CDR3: CSARGDRETYEQYF. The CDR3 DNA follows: TGCAGTGCTAGGGGGGACAGGGAGACCTACGAGCAGTACTTC.

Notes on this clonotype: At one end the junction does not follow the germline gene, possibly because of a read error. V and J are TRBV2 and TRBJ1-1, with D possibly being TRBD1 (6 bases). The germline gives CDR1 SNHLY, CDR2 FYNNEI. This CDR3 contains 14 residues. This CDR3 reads CTSTKGGANTEAFF. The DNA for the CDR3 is TGTACCAGCACCAAGGGGGGGGCGAACACTGAAGCTTTCTTT.

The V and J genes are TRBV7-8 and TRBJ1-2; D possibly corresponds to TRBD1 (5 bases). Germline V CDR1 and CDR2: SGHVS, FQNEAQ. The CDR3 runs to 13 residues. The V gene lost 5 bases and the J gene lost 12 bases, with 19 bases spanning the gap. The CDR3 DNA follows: TGTGCCAGCAGCGCCGGGACGGCCTGGGCCCACACCTTC. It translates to CASSAGTAWAHTF.